This T cell receptor beta chain is drawn from a study of sequential checkpoint blockade in melanoma (dated by TCRdb to the late 2010s). With respect to the entire study: Using 1:1 randomization, the trial assigned patients either to first-line nivolumab followed by ipilimumab (arm A) or to ipilimumab followed by nivolumab (arm B). Maintenance nivolumab came after both trial sequences. DNA from about 90 pretreatment melanoma tumor samples underwent TCRbeta immunosequencing. For about two dozen patients, matched tumor biopsies were taken both before treatment and at week 13, after single-agent nivolumab (arm A) or ipilimumab (arm B). About 76% of the matched pre- and post-treatment tumor biopsy pairs came from the same lesion. Here is what the overall study found, with its caveats: Small sample sizes and reduced statistical power limited the analyses of tumor T-cell fraction within each arm. Patients whose tumor T-cell fraction and clonality increased by week 13 were about 30 times more likely to achieve clinical benefit. Among patients in arm A, the nivolumab-first arm, pretreatment tumor TIL clonality was associated with response (P = .04). Larger, independent patient cohorts are needed to validate the response-prediction model that combines TCR metrics and mutation burden. Tumor T-cell fraction and clonality correlated with PD-L1 staining and CD8+ T-cell counts but not with mutational load.

Read against the paper, the sample's treatment or condition label means: randomized to nivolumab then ipilimumab (arm A) or the reverse (arm B). None of the trial patients had been given prior DNA-damaging chemotherapy. CheckMate 064, a randomized, open-label phase II trial of sequential checkpoint blockade, was the source of the samples, all of which came from patients with melanoma. Tumor TCR sequencing used genomic DNA from formalin-fixed paraffin-embedded (FFPE) tissue samples. Trimming removed 8 bases from V and 3 bases from J, leaving 8 bases between the germline ends. In the germline V gene, CDR1 corresponds to MDHEN and CDR2 to SYDVKM. From the cysteine up to the phenylalanine, the CDR3 has a length of 13 residues. Only the CDR3 region is kept as DNA, spanning 39 bases read in frame from base 1. The immunoSEQ Assay was used to immunosequence TCRbeta CDR3 regions from genomic DNA. Before high-throughput sequencing, the genomic DNA was amplified using bias-controlled multiplex PCR. The authors processed their data as follows. To quantify the absolute abundance of each unique TCRbeta CDR3 region, the sequences were collapsed and filtered. Clonality, defined as 1 minus Pielou's evenness, was calculated using only productive rearrangements. Tumor T-cell fraction was calculated by normalizing TCRbeta template counts to usable DNA, which was estimated from several housekeeping genes. A previously published method was used to identify clones with significantly greater frequencies in on-treatment samples than in baseline samples. TCRdb took this table from immuneACCESS and kept in-frame rearrangements with V and J called. Such tables lack part of the clones; where checked against another copy, unresolved V genes explain under half of the gap, and the rest is unexplained. That table supplies the V and J calls and clone size; D and trimming were determined from the DNA. In all, the sample holds roughly 6,300 clones, and about 25% of those were seen once. Jointly, the top ten make up 8.1% of the sample.

Worth noting for this clone: Its binding antigen is unknown. No quality values exist for individual bases; no much larger clone is one base distant.

The V gene is TRBV28 and the J gene is TRBJ1-6, with the D gene not confidently named. This receptor was taken from a human donor with melanoma. Sequenced material: tumor tissue (inferred from file names), taken from a patient given nivolumab and ipilimumab in sequence. The encoded CDR3 is CASSYFYNSPLHF. The base sequence is TGTGCCAGCTCTTACTTCTATAATTCACCCCTCCACTTT.